What follows is one T cell receptor beta chain and its context. Antigen: not known. This specimen comes from a study of shared clonotypes between healthy human individuals. The study, taken as a whole, reports: Among donors, sharing of clonotypes was expected to be affected by sequencing depth.

Germline CDR1 and CDR2: MNHNS and SASEGT. The V and J ends lost 2 bases and 4 bases respectively, with 9 bases between them. This CDR3 is 13 amino acids long. Libraries were prepared by immunoSEQ multiplex PCR; TCRdb keeps only in-frame clonotypes and omits some of them. The data show about 820,000 clones, more than 85% seen once. Only CD45RO-negative cells positively selected for CCR7 counted as naive CD8 cells, so terminally differentiated effector memory CD45RA+ cells were excluded. This rearrangement joins TRBV6-1 to TRBJ2-7; D gene ambiguous. The sequenced sample was naive CD8+ T cells sorted from blood. The source is a man between 25 and 39 years old in good health. The chain's CDR3 is CASSETVVYEQYF. Here the CDR3 DNA reads TGTGCCAGCAGTGAAACCGTAGTTTACGAGCAGTACTTC.